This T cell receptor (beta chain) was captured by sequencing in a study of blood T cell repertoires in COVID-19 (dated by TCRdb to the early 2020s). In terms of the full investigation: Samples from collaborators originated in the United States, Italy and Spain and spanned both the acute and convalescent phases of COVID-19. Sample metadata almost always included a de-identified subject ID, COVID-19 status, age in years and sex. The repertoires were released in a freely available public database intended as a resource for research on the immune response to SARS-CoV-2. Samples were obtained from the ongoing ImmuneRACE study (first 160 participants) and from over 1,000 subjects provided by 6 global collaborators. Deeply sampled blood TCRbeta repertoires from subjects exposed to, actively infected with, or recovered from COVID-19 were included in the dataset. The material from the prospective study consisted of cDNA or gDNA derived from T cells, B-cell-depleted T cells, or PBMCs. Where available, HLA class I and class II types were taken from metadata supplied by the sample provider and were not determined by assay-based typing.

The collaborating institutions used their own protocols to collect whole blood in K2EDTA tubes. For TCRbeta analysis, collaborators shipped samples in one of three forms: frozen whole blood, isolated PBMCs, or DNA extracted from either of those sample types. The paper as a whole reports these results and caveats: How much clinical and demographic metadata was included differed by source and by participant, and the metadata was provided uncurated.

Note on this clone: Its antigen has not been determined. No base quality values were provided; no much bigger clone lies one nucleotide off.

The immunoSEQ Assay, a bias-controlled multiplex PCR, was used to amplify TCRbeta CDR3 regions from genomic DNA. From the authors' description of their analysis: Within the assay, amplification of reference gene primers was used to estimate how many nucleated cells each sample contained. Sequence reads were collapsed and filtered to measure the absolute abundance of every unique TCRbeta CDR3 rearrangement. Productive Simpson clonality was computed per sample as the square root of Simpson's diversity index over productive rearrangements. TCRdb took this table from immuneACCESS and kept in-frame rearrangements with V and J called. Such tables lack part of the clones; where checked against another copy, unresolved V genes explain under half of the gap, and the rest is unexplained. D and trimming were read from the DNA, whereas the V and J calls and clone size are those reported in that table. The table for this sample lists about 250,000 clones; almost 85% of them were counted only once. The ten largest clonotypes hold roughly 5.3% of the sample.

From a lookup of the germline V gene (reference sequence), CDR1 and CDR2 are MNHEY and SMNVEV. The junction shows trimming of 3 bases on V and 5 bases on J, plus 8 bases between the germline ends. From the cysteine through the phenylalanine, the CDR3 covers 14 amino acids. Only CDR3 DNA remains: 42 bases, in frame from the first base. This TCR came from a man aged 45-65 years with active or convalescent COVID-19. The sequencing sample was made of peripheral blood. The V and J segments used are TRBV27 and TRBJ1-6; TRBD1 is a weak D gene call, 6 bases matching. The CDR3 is CASSFTGNNSPLHF. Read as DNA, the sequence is TGTGCCAGCAGTTTTACAGGGAATAATTCACCCCTCCACTTT.